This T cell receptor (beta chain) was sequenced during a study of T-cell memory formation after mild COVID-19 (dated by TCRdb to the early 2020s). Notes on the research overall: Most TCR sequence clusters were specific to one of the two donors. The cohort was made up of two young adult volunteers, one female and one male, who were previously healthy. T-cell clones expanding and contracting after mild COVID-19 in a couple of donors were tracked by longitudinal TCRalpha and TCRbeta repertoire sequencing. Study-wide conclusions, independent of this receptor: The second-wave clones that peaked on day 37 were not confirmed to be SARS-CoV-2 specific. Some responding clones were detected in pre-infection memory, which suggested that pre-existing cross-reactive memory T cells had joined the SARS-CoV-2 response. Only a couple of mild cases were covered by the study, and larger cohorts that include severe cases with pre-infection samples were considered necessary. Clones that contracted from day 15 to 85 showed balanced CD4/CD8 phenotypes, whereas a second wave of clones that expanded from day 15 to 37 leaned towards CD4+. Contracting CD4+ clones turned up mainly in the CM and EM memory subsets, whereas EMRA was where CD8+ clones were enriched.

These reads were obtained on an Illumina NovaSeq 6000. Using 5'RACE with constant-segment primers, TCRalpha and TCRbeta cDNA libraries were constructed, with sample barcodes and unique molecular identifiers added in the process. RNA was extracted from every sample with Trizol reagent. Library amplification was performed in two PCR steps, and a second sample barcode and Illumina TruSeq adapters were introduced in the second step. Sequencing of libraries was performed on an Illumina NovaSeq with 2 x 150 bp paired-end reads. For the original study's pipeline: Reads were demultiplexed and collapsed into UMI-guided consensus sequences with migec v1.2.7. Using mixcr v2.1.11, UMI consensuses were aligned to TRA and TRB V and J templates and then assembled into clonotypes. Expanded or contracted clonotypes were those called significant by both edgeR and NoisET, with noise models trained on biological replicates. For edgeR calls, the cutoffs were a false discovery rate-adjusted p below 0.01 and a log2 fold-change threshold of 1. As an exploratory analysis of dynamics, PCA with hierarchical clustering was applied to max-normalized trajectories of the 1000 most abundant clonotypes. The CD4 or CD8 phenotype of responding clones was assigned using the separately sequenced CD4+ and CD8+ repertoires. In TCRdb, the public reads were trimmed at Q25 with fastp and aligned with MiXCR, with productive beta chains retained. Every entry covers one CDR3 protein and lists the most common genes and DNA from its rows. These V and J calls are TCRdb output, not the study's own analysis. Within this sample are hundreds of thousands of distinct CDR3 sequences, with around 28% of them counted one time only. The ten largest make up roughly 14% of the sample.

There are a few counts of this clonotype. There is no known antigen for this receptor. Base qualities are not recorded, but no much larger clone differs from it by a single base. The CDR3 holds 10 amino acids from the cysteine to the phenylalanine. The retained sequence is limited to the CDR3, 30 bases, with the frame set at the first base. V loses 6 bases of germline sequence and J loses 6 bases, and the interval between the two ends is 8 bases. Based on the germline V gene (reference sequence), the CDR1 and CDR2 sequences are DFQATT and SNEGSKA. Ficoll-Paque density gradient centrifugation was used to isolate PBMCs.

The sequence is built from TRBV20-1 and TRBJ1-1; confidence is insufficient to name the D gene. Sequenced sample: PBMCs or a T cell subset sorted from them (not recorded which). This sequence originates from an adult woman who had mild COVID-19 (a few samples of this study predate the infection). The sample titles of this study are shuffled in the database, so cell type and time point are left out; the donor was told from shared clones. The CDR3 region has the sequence CSAGAPEAFF. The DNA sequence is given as TGCAGTGCGGGAGCTCCTGAAGCTTTCTTT.